These 29 T cell receptor beta chains were all obtained from the same sample, sequenced in a study of T cell changes during pregnancy in multiple sclerosis. Data came from immunoSEQ multiplex PCR; TCRdb stores just in-frame clones and leaves some out. The table lists about 49,000 clones, around 94% of them singletons. The source material was CD8+ T cells from peripheral blood mononuclear cells, sampled before pregnancy. Receptors originate from a female donor with multiple sclerosis, enrolled in a pregnancy study.

The chain has TRBV29-1 and TRBJ2-1, with D possibly being TRBD2 (6 bases). The V gene lost 4 bases and the J gene lost 0 bases, with 10 bases spanning the gap. Germline lookup yields CDR1 SQVTM and CDR2 ANQGSEA. This CDR3 has 14 amino acids. As DNA, the CDR3 is TGCAGCGTTGTTCTAGCGAGCTCCTACAATGAGCAGTTCTTC. This gives the protein CSVVLASSYNEQFF.

The chain is built from TRBV19 and TRBJ2-1, with TRBD2 identical over 9 bases. This CDR3 has 15 amino acids. J was trimmed by 7 bases and V by 3 bases; bases with no gene match: 7. The V gene's germline CDR1 is LNHDA and CDR2 SQIVND (reference sequence). The chain's CDR3 is CASSMSSGRINEQFF. The DNA for the CDR3 is TGTGCCAGTAGTATGAGTAGCGGGAGAATAAATGAGCAGTTCTTC.

This chain joins TRBV6-4 and TRBJ2-1, with 9 bases lining up with TRBD2. Germline CDR1 is MRHNA and CDR2 is SNTAGT. With 3 bases clipped from V and 2 bases from J, the junction kept 5 bases outside the gene matches. The CDR3 extends over 16 amino acids. CDR3 protein: CASSDLAGATYNEQFF. For the CDR3, the DNA is TGTGCCAGCAGTGATTTAGCGGGGGCCACCTACAATGAGCAGTTCTTC.

In DNA form, the CDR3 reads TGTGCCTGGACGGGGCGGGGCGCGGGGTGGTCGTCCACCTTC. This gives the protein CAWTGRGAGWSSTF. The J gene is TRBJ1-2, the V gene TRBV30; D might be TRBD1 (5 bases). Germline CDR1 reads GTSNPN; CDR2 reads SVGIG (reference sequence). This CDR3 has 14 amino acids. V was shortened by 4 bases and J by 13 bases, with 25 bases between the two germline ends.

The rearrangement links TRBV4-1 to TRBJ2-1; 10 bases fit TRBD2. Germline V gene data show CDR1 as MGHRA and CDR2 as YSYEKL. The J segment lost 3 bases and the V segment lost 2 bases, leaving 1 base of the junction unmatched. The CDR3 contains 15 residues. The CDR3: CASSQIAGGYNEQFF. DNA of the CDR3: TGCGCCAGCAGCCAAATAGCGGGGGGCTACAATGAGCAGTTCTTC.

The chain links TRBV2 to TRBJ2-5; 11 bases are a match to TRBD2. The CDR3 extends over 16 amino acids. In germline, CDR1 is SNHLY, CDR2 FYNNEI. The J segment lost 2 bases and the V segment lost 2 bases, leaving 4 bases of the junction unmatched. CDR3 region: CASSEPRLAGQETQYF. The CDR3 nucleotides are TGTGCCAGCAGTGAACCTAGACTAGCGGGACAAGAGACCCAGTACTTC.

The genes are TRBV6-5 and TRBJ2-7; weak D call: TRBD1 (6 bases). This CDR3 has 14 residues. Germline lookup yields CDR1 MNHEY and CDR2 SVGAGI. The V gene lost 6 bases and the J gene lost 9 bases, with 21 bases spanning the gap. Here the CDR3 reads CASRTLAGDKMQYF. CDR3 sequence (DNA): TGTGCCAGCAGGACCTTGGCCGGGGACAAGATGCAGTACTTC.

The chain is built from TRBV4-2 and TRBJ2-3; 7 nucleotides align to TRBD1. The germline CDR1 and CDR2 sequences are LGHNA and YNFKEQ. J gave up 4 bases and V 3 bases, and 7 bases lay outside the gene matches. This CDR3 has 15 residues. This CDR3 is CASSQTGQAPDTQYF. The CDR3 DNA reads TGTGCCAGCAGCCAGACCGGACAGGCCCCAGATACGCAGTATTTT.

This clone was recorded only once. The chain uses TRBV6-4 and TRBJ2-1; TRBD2 matches 13 bases. Germline V gives CDR1 MRHNA, CDR2 SNTAGT. The length of the CDR3 is 15 residues. Trimming at V came to 6 bases and at J to 4 bases, leaving 3 bases not matched to a gene. The CDR3 loop is CASRQLAGGYNEQFF. CDR3 sequence (DNA): TGTGCCAGCAGGCAACTAGCGGGAGGGTACAATGAGCAGTTCTTC.

The chain recombines TRBV9 with TRBJ1-1; D gene ambiguous. CDR1 SGDLS and CDR2 YYNGEE come from the germline V gene. The CDR3 loop spans 15 amino acids. Deletions cut 0 bases from V and 4 bases from J, with 13 bases between. The CDR3 loop is CASSVVERVSTEAFF. The CDR3 region has the DNA TGTGCCAGCAGCGTAGTGGAGCGGGTGAGCACTGAAGCTTTCTTT.

This clone was seen a single time. V and J are TRBV6-5 and TRBJ2-3; weak D call: TRBD1 (6 bases). The V end lost 6 bases, the J end lost 1 base, and 14 bases lay between the germline ends. Germline loops: CDR1 MNHEY, CDR2 SVGAGI. CDR3 length: 15 amino acids. CDR3 in amino acids: CASRLYRDGTDTQYF. In nucleotides, the CDR3 is TGTGCCAGCAGACTCTACAGGGACGGCACAGATACGCAGTATTTT.

V usage is TRBV7-8 and J usage is TRBJ2-4, with 12 bases fitting TRBD2. The CDR3 covers 17 residues. V lost 2 bases, J lost 9 bases, and 11 bases stayed unmatched. CDR1 and CDR2 (germline): SGHVS, FQNEAQ. CDR3 sequence reads: CASSLWASGRARSIQYF. The CDR3 region has the DNA TGTGCCAGCAGCTTATGGGCTAGCGGGAGGGCCCGGAGCATTCAGTACTTC.

The rearrangement links TRBV28 to TRBJ1-1; D perhaps matches TRBD1 (5 bases). The V end lost 10 bases, the J end lost 5 bases, and 14 bases lay between the germline ends. The CDR3 runs to 12 residues. Germline V CDR1 and CDR2: MDHEN, SYDVKM. This CDR3 is CATGGDWTEAFF. The CDR3 region has the DNA TGTGCCACCGGGGGTGACTGGACTGAAGCTTTCTTT.

This clone was seen a handful of times. This chain connects TRBV29-1 to TRBJ1-1, with 8 positions matching TRBD1. This CDR3 has 11 amino acids. CDR1 SQVTM and CDR2 ANQGSEA come from the germline V gene. Unmatched junction bases numbered 4, after V lost 8 bases and J lost 5 bases. CDR3 in amino acids: CSTYRGTEAFF. CDR3 DNA: TGCAGCACTTACAGGGGGACTGAAGCTTTCTTT.

The chain employs TRBV6-5 and TRBJ2-5; the D gene is possibly TRBD2 (6 bases). CDR3 length equals 14 residues. Trimming removed 7 bases at V and 4 bases at J, with 16 bases between. Germline V CDR1 and CDR2: MNHEY, SVGAGI. The CDR3 sequence is CASNTFGGGETQYF. Written as DNA, the CDR3 is TGTGCCAGCAATACCTTTGGGGGAGGAGAGACCCAGTACTTC.

V and J are TRBV11-2 and TRBJ2-4; the D gene is possibly TRBD2 (5 bases). CDR1 and CDR2 (germline): SGHAT, FQNNGV. Trimming stripped 4 bases from V and 9 bases from J, with 16 bases between. The CDR3 is 14 amino acids. CDR3 coding DNA: TGTGCCAGCAGCTCACCAAGGGTAGAGGGCATTCAGTACTTC. Translated: CASSSPRVEGIQYF.

The CDR3 protein is CASSLLGAGTRSSYEQYF. Here the CDR3 DNA reads TGTGCCAGCAGCTTATTGGGGGCCGGGACAAGAAGCTCCTACGAGCAGTACTTC. The chain links TRBV7-8 to TRBJ2-7, with D possibly TRBD1 on 6 matching bases. The V gene lost 2 bases and the J gene lost 0 bases, with 20 bases spanning the gap. From germline, CDR1 is SGHVS and CDR2 FQNEAQ. The CDR3 loop spans 18 amino acids.

The V and J genes are TRBV6-5 and TRBJ1-2, with a possible D match to TRBD1 (5 bases). Trimming stripped 5 bases from V and 5 bases from J, with 6 bases between. This CDR3 has 11 residues. Germline CDR1 and CDR2: MNHEY and SVGAGI. CDR3 coding DNA: TGTGCCAGCAGTACAGGTTATGGCTACACCTTC. Translation: CASSTGYGYTF.

The chain has TRBV27 and TRBJ1-5; D gene uncertain. The V end was cut by 0 bases, the J end by 7 bases, with 10 bases between. Germline V gene data show CDR1 as MNHEY and CDR2 as SMNVEV (reference sequence). The CDR3 contains 14 residues. Here the CDR3 DNA reads TGTGCCAGCAGTTTATCGCGGGGTAAACAGCCCCAGCATTTT. Its translation: CASSLSRGKQPQHF.

This clone was seen a single time. The rearrangement links TRBV11-3 to TRBJ2-1; 8 bases align to TRBD2. The CDR3 consists of 15 residues. The J segment lost 10 bases and the V segment lost 0 bases, leaving 8 bases of the junction unmatched. The germline CDR1 and CDR2 sequences are SGHNT and YENEEA. The CDR3 DNA reads TGTGCCAGCAGCTTAGATCCCGGGGGGGGAGGGGAGCAGTTCTTC. Its translation is CASSLDPGGGGEQFF.

V and J are TRBV27 and TRBJ1-2, with 10 positions matching TRBD1. Per the germline V gene, CDR1 is MNHEY and CDR2 is SMNVEV (reference sequence). The CDR3 extends over 13 amino acids. With V trimmed by 7 bases and J by 7 bases, 6 bases remained unmatched. CDR3 DNA sequence: TGTGCCAGCACCTCGGACAGGGGGGCTGGCTACACCTTC. Residues: CASTSDRGAGYTF.

This chain uses TRBV5-1 with TRBJ1-2, with a weak D call TRBD1 (6 bases). From germline, CDR1 is SGHRS and CDR2 YFSETQ. Trimming took 2 bases from V and 7 from J, leaving 9 bases between them. CDR3 length: 12 residues. This chain's CDR3 is CASSFTGIGYTF. CDR3 nucleotides: TGCGCCAGCAGCTTTACAGGGATTGGCTACACCTTC.

The rearrangement uses TRBV2 and TRBJ2-3; TRBD1 aligns across 10 bases. This CDR3 comprises 14 residues. V lost 2 bases to trimming and J lost 7 bases; unmatched junction nucleotides: 3. The germline V gene has CDR1 SNHLY and CDR2 FYNNEI. The CDR3 DNA follows: TGTGCCAGCAGTGAAAGACAGGGGGCAAATACGCAGTATTTT. Translation gives CASSERQGANTQYF.

The chain recombines TRBV18 with TRBJ1-2; D unclear. The V end lost 5 bases, the J end lost 4 bases, and 11 bases lay between the germline ends. Germline V gene lookup returns CDR1 KGHSH and CDR2 LQKENI. CDR3 length: 13 residues. CDR3: CASSEEVGYGYTF. In DNA, the CDR3 is TGTGCCAGCTCAGAGGAAGTAGGCTATGGCTACACCTTC.

This chain uses TRBV19 with TRBJ1-1; D gene uncertain. This CDR3 has 12 amino acids. CDR1 and CDR2 (germline): LNHDA, SQIVND (reference sequence). Trimming left V 6 bases short and J 1 base short, with 6 bases between. The CDR3 DNA sequence: TGTGCCAGTAGCTTTTGGAACACTGAAGCTTTCTTT. Its protein is CASSFWNTEAFF.

The gene calls are TRBV5-1 and TRBJ2-3; 7 bases align to TRBD1. The CDR3 spans 18 residues. J gave up 0 bases and V 4 bases, and 14 bases lay outside the gene matches. Germline V gene lookup returns CDR1 SGHRS and CDR2 YFSETQ. CDR3 DNA: TGCGCCAGCAGCCCAAAACAAACAGGGGCGGTGAGCACAGATACGCAGTATTTT. Its protein is CASSPKQTGAVSTDTQYF.

The V gene is TRBV14, the J gene TRBJ2-7; D gene unclear. CDR1 and CDR2 from the germline V gene are SGHDN and FVKESK. CDR3 length equals 12 residues. V was pared by 0 bases and J by 7 bases, with 7 bases between. The CDR3 nucleotides read TGTGCCAGCAGCCAAGATGTATCTGAGCAGTACTTC. It yields the protein CASSQDVSEQYF.

This clone was recorded only once. V usage is TRBV28 and J usage is TRBJ2-7; a possible D gene is TRBD1 (6 bases). The germline V and J ends were trimmed by 5 bases and 4 bases, with 12 bases remaining between them. CDR1 MDHEN and CDR2 SYDVKM come from the germline V gene. The CDR3 is 13 residues long. CDR3 coding DNA: TGTGCCAGCAGTGGCCGGGACATGTACGAGCAGTACTTC. This encodes CASSGRDMYEQYF.

CDR3 residues: CASSSPGQGAPEQYF. Written as DNA, the CDR3 is TGTGCCAGCAGCTCCCCGGGACAGGGGGCGCCCGAGCAGTACTTC. The genes are TRBV7-9 and TRBJ2-7; 12 bases align to TRBD1. The V gene end was trimmed by 4 bases and the J gene end by 6 bases; junction bases not matched to a gene: 7. There are 15 residues in the CDR3. Per germline, CDR1 SEHNR and CDR2 FQNEAQ (reference sequence).